The present TCR beta chain was sequenced within a study of cytomegalovirus exposure and HLA in healthy donors. Overall study: The 95 to 150 validation repertoires, a later analysis reported, used the same platform as the roughly 610 first-cohort repertoires.

The V gene's germline CDR1 is SGHNT and CDR2 YYREEE (reference sequence). J gave up 8 bases and V 4 bases, and 6 bases lay outside the gene matches. This CDR3 is built from 14 residues. The study drew the donors from its approximately 120-subject validation cohort, separate from the approximately 700-subject first cohort. This clone was recorded only once. TCRdb keeps only in-frame clones here, not all; method: immunoSEQ multiplex PCR. The sample records around 98,000 clones, 87% being singletons. The sequenced sample was PBMCs. V is TRBV5-4 and J is TRBJ1-4; 9 positions match TRBD1. This TCR was sampled from a man aged 18 to 35 in good health and CMV-seropositive. The CDR3 DNA is TGTGCCAGCAGCATACAGGGGGCTCTAGAAAAACTGTTTTTT. Translation gives CASSIQGALEKLFF.